What follows are 3 T cell receptor beta chains derived from one specimen sequenced in a study of OX40 agonist ivuxolimab in advanced cancers. Data came from immunoSEQ multiplex PCR; TCRdb stores just in-frame clones and leaves some out. The sample shows tens of thousands of clones, 80% to 90% of them seen only once. The starting material was CD4+ or CD8+ T cells sorted from blood, obtained in a trial of the OX40 agonist ivuxolimab. The receptors stem from an adult with an advanced solid tumor such as melanoma, head and neck, liver or kidney cancer.

The rearrangement links TRBV14 to TRBJ1-2, with a weak D call TRBD1 (5 bases). V was trimmed by 1 base and J by 3 bases, leaving 21 bases between them. This CDR3 comprises 18 residues. Germline CDR1 is SGHDN and CDR2 is FVKESK. CDR3 DNA: TGTGCCAGCAGCCAAGTTTTTGCAGGGTCGAATGTGGACTATGGCTACACCTTC. As protein: CASSQVFAGSNVDYGYTF.

The gene calls are TRBV29-1 and TRBJ2-7; the match to TRBD2 covers 7 bases. This CDR3 is built from 13 residues. Germline values: CDR1 SQVTM, CDR2 ANQGSEA. Trimming cost V 7 bases and J 6 bases; bases outside gene matches: 12. The CDR3 bases are TGCAGCGCCGCCAGGGAGGGACTCTCCGAGCAGTACTTC. This codes for CSAAREGLSEQYF.

V gene TRBV9 combines with J gene TRBJ1-1; unclear D gene. Trimming stripped 0 bases from V and 1 base from J, with 7 bases between. CDR3 length equals 14 residues. The germline gives CDR1 SGDLS, CDR2 YYNGEE. CDR3 loop: CASSVAHSNTEAFF. The CDR3 DNA is TGTGCCAGCAGCGTAGCGCACTCGAACACTGAAGCTTTCTTT.